This is a list of T cell receptor beta chains from one sample in a study of blood T cell repertoires in COVID-19. Method: immunoSEQ multiplex PCR; TCRdb's copy keeps in-frame clones and lacks some. Of approximately 150,000 clones listed, roughly nine tenths are singletons. Sequences were obtained from peripheral blood. These TCRs come from a man aged 18-30 years with COVID-19, enrolled during active disease. Each CDR3 is given with its conserved first and last residue. A D gene is named only where the DNA matches it firmly. Expanded clones are given a class, and other clones once, few, many or no size at all.

clone size	V gene	D gene	J gene	CDR3 length	CDR3 DNA	CDR3 protein
.	TRBV5-4	TRBD1	TRBJ2-5	14	TGTGCCAGCAGCCCGGGGACAGGGTGGGAGACCCAGTACTTC	CASSPGTGWETQYF
.	TRBV30	TRBD2	TRBJ2-7	14	TGTGCCAGATCCGGGACTAGCGGGAGAGACGAGCAGTACTTC	CARSGTSGRDEQYF
.	TRBV6-2/TRBV6-3	TRBD1	TRBJ1-1	17	TGTGCCAGCAGTTCTAAAGCGGGACAGGGGGTTAACACTGAAGCTTTCTTT	CASSSKAGQGVNTEAFF
.	TRBV6-5	TRBD1	TRBJ1-1	14	TGTGCCTACAGACAGGGGTGGGACGAGTCGGTAGCTTTCTTT	CAYRQGWDESVAFF
.	TRBV2	.	TRBJ2-6	14	TGTGCCACACGGGGGTTACGTGGGGCCAACGTCCTGACTTTC	CATRGLRGANVLTF
.	TRBV15	.	TRBJ1-1	15	TGTGCCACCAGCAGAGATAGAGACGGGAGAACTGAAGCTTTCTTT	CATSRDRDGRTEAFF
.	TRBV6-5	.	TRBJ2-1	11	TGTGCCAGCACCACGGACAATGAGCAGTTCTTC	CASTTDNEQFF
.	TRBV7-2	TRBD2	TRBJ2-3	16	TGTGCCAGCAGCATTAGCGGGAGGCCAACGACAGATACGCAGTATTTT	CASSISGRPTTDTQYF
.	TRBV7-2	.	TRBJ2-1	15	TGTGCCAGCAGCTTAAAGACAGGCGATCACAATGAGCAGTTCTTC	CASSLKTGDHNEQFF
few	TRBV9	.	TRBJ1-1	14	TGTGCCAGCAGCGTAGGTCCCAGGAACACTGAAGCTTTCTTT	CASSVGPRNTEAFF
.	TRBV7-9	.	TRBJ2-1	16	TGTGCCAGCAGCTTAGCCCGGGGGGCTGACTACAATGAGCAGTTCTTC	CASSLARGADYNEQFF
.	TRBV29-1	.	TRBJ2-7	13	TGCAGCGTTGAGGTTAGCGTAACCCACGAGCAGTACTTC	CSVEVSVTHEQYF
.	TRBV19	TRBD2	TRBJ2-1	15	TGTGCCAGTAGTATAGGGCTAGCGGGCTACAATGAGCAGTTCTTC	CASSIGLAGYNEQFF
.	TRBV7-6	TRBD2	TRBJ2-1	15	TGTGCCAGCAGCTTTAGCGGGAGGGCCAACAGTGAGCAGTTCTTC	CASSFSGRANSEQFF
.	TRBV28	.	TRBJ1-1	14	TGTGCCAGCAGGGGAGTGGGGGGGAGCACTGAAGCTTTCTTT	CASRGVGGSTEAFF
.	TRBV3-1/TRBV3-2	.	TRBJ1-5	14	TGTGCCAGCAGCCAAGCAGCGGGAAATCAGCCCCAGCATTTT	CASSQAAGNQPQHF
.	TRBV28	.	TRBJ1-6	17	TGTGCCAGCAGGCGGACTGAGTTAAGCTCCTATAATTCACCCCTCCACTTT	CASRRTELSSYNSPLHF
.	TRBV3-1/TRBV3-2	.	TRBJ2-4	16	TGTGCCAGCAGCCAGTGGGGGCGGATGGCCAAAAACATTCAGTACTTC	CASSQWGRMAKNIQYF